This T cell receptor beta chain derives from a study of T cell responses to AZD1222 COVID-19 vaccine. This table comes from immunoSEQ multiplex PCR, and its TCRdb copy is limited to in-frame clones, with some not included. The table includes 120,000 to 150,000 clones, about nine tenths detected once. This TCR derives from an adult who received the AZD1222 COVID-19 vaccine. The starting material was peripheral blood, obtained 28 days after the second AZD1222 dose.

The CDR3: CASSQGGSTEAFF. The CDR3 coding sequence is TGTGCCAGCAGCCAAGGAGGGAGCACTGAAGCTTTCTTT. V usage is TRBV3-1 (or the pseudogene TRBV3-2) and J usage is TRBJ1-1; D is unresolved. The CDR3 consists of 13 residues. The V end lost 1 base, the J end lost 4 bases, and 7 bases lay between the germline ends. CDR1 and CDR2 from the germline V gene are LGHDT and YNNKEL (reference sequence).